These 18 T cell receptor beta chains share one sample of origin, sequenced in a study of blood T cell repertoires in COVID-19. The method was immunoSEQ multiplex PCR; TCRdb's version includes in-frame clones alone and lacks a portion of them. The data show around 100,000 clones, around 83% seen once. The source material was peripheral blood. Receptors were obtained from a human donor in a cohort sampled during active COVID-19.

This sequence joins TRBV7-2 and TRBJ2-7; 7 bases agree with TRBD2. The V segment lost 6 bases and the J segment 0 bases; nucleotides outside the gene matches: 11. The CDR3 consists of 16 residues. The germline V gene has CDR1 SGHTA and CDR2 FQGNSA. CDR3 DNA: TGTGCCAGCAGGGCTAAAAGGGAGGGAACCTCCTACGAGCAGTACTTC. Translation: CASRAKREGTSYEQYF.

The chain has TRBV6-5 and TRBJ2-7, with 8 bases identical to TRBD2. CDR3 length: 14 residues. The junction had 8 bases not matched to a gene; V was cut back by 6 bases and J by 4 bases. CDR1 is MNHEY, CDR2 SVGAGI, per germline. The CDR3 here is CASRSGGAHYEQYF. The CDR3 coding sequence is TGTGCCAGCAGGTCGGGGGGGGCGCATTACGAGCAGTACTTC.

CDR3 nucleotides: TGTGCCAGTAGTATCCGAGGCGGGAGACTAGCTTCTTTGGATGAGCAGTTCTTC. It translates to CASSIRGGRLASLDEQFF. V usage is TRBV19 and J usage is TRBJ2-1; 7 bases agree with TRBD2. Germline CDR1 and CDR2: LNHDA and SQIVND (reference sequence). The CDR3 covers 18 residues. J was trimmed by 8 bases and V by 3 bases; bases with no gene match: 19.

CDR3 residues: CASNSQGNSNEQFF. The CDR3 DNA is TGTGCCAGCAATTCCCAGGGCAATAGTAATGAGCAGTTCTTC. The chain has TRBV27 and TRBJ2-1; perhaps TRBD1 as D (5 bases). The length of the CDR3 is 14 residues. CDR1 is MNHEY, CDR2 SMNVEV, per germline (reference sequence). Deletions cut 7 bases from V and 7 bases from J, with 17 bases between.

The V call is TRBV28, the J call TRBJ1-5, with 7 bases that match TRBD1. This CDR3 contains 13 residues. The trim removed 5 bases at V and 7 bases at J, leaving 5 bases unmatched. Looked up from germline, CDR1 is MDHEN and CDR2 is SYDVKM. The CDR3 DNA sequence: TGTGCCAGCAGTCAGGGGGTCGGGCAGCCCCAGCATTTT. Translating gives CASSQGVGQPQHF.

The rearrangement uses TRBV11-1 and TRBJ2-3, with D perhaps TRBD2 (6 bases). The CDR3 consists of 14 residues. Trimming shortened V by 3 bases and J by 8 bases, and 15 bases separated the two germline ends. Germline CDR1 reads SGHAT; CDR2 reads FQDESV (reference sequence). In DNA form, the CDR3 reads TGTGCCAGCAGCTTGGTAGCGGATCCCGGTACGCAGTATTTT. The encoded protein is CASSLVADPGTQYF. The full variable domain, in which reference TRBV11-1 and TRBJ2-3 provide the parts outside the CDR3, is EAEVAQSPRYKITEKSQAVAFWCDPISGHATLYWYRQILGQGPELLVQFQDESVVDDSQLPKDRFSAERLKGVDSTLKIQPAELGDSAMYLCASSLVADPGTQYFGPGTRLTVL.

The chain links TRBV7-2 to TRBJ2-7; 8 bases fit TRBD2. V lost 4 bases to trimming and J lost 2 bases; unmatched junction nucleotides: 4. The length of the CDR3 is 14 residues. CDR1 SGHTA and CDR2 FQGNSA come from the germline V gene. CDR3 nucleotide sequence: TGTGCCAGCAGCTCCGGCGGGGGGACCTACGAGCAGTACTTC. Protein: CASSSGGGTYEQYF.

This clone came up a few times. The chain uses TRBV24-1 and TRBJ2-3; 9 bases line up with TRBD1. The junction had 6 bases not matched to a gene; V was cut back by 7 bases and J by 2 bases. This CDR3 has 15 amino acids. Looked up from germline, CDR1 is KGHDR and CDR2 is SFDVKD. Written as DNA, the CDR3 is TGTGCCACCAGCCGGACAGGGGAGGTCACAGATACGCAGTATTTT. Protein sequence: CATSRTGEVTDTQYF.

The count of this clone is one. The V and J genes are TRBV7-9 and TRBJ2-7, with D hard to call. Trimming took off 5 bases at V and 6 bases at J, with 11 bases between the two ends. The CDR3 is 12 amino acids. Per the germline V gene, CDR1 is SEHNR and CDR2 is FQNEAQ (reference sequence). The CDR3 DNA is TGTGCCAGCAGCCCACCTGGCATCGAGCAGTACTTC. This translates into CASSPPGIEQYF.

The chain employs TRBV7-2 and TRBJ2-3; 8 bases fit TRBD1. J lost 4 bases, V lost 5 bases, and 5 bases had no gene match. CDR1 is SGHTA, CDR2 FQGNSA, per germline. This CDR3 spans 14 amino acids. For the CDR3, the DNA is TGTGCCAGCAGCCCGACAGGGGTAGCAGATACGCAGTATTTT. Its protein is CASSPTGVADTQYF.

The rearrangement links TRBV6-6 to TRBJ1-2, with TRBD1 matching over 9 bases. The germline CDR1 and CDR2 sequences are MNHNY and SVGAGI (reference sequence). Losses at the gene ends were 6 bases for V and 3 bases for J; bases not matched to a gene: 5. This CDR3 comprises 14 residues. The CDR3 bases are TGTGCCAGCAGCCAAACAGGGGGCGACTATGGCTACACCTTC. Protein sequence: CASSQTGGDYGYTF.

The genes are TRBV9 and TRBJ2-5; D unclear. Deletions cut 0 bases from V and 3 bases from J, with 9 bases between. This CDR3 has 14 residues. Germline assignment: CDR1 SGDLS and CDR2 YYNGEE. CDR3 sequence reads: CASSVGPGKETQYF. The CDR3 DNA is TGTGCCAGCAGCGTAGGGCCAGGAAAAGAGACCCAGTACTTC.

This chain joins TRBV4-2 and TRBJ2-7; 9 nucleotides agree with TRBD2. The CDR3 totals 17 residues. The trim removed 4 bases at V and 2 bases at J, leaving 12 bases unmatched. Per germline, CDR1 LGHNA and CDR2 YNFKEQ. In DNA, the CDR3 is TGTGCCAGCAGCCGAGCCAATAGCGGGAGTAATCCCTACGAGCAGTACTTC. As protein: CASSRANSGSNPYEQYF.

The chain employs TRBV11-2 and TRBJ2-6; the match to TRBD1 covers 8 bases. CDR1 is SGHAT and CDR2 is FQNNGV in the germline V gene. The V gene end was trimmed by 3 bases and the J gene end by 0 bases; junction bases not matched to a gene: 4. The CDR3 is 17 amino acids. This CDR3 reads CASSFWTGSSGANVLTF. CDR3 nucleotide sequence: TGTGCCAGCAGCTTCTGGACAGGGAGCTCTGGGGCCAACGTCCTGACTTTC.

The table lists this clone with a few counts. The chain has TRBV19 and TRBJ1-1, with D possibly being TRBD1 (6 bases). The germline V gene encodes CDR1 LNHDA and CDR2 SQIVND (reference sequence). The V end lost 5 bases, the J end lost 7 bases, and 17 bases lay between the germline ends. CDR3 size: 14 residues. The CDR3, as DNA: TGTGCCAGTAGTCGCCGCTCACTACAGGGTGAAGCTTTCTTT. Translation: CASSRRSLQGEAFF. Together with reference TRBV19 and TRBJ1-1, the CDR3 gives the full variable domain: DGGITQSPKYLFRKEGQNVTLSCEQNLNHDAMYWYRQDPGQGLRLIYYSQIVNDFQKGDIAEGYSVSREKKESFPLTVTSAQKNPTAFYLCASSRRSLQGEAFFGQGTRLTVV.

The chain couples TRBV5-6 to TRBJ2-3; D perhaps matches TRBD1 (6 bases). The CDR3 covers 13 residues. V shed 9 bases and J shed 2 bases, with 13 bases lying between them. CDR1 is SGHDT, CDR2 YYEEEE, per germline. The CDR3 reads CATHRVVTDTQYF. CDR3 nucleotide sequence: TGTGCCACCCACAGGGTTGTCACAGATACGCAGTATTTT. Using reference TRBV5-6 and TRBJ2-3 for the parts outside the CDR3, the full variable domain is DAGVTQSPTHLIKTRGQQVTLRCSPKSGHDTVSWYQQALGQGPQFIFQYYEEEERQRGNFPDRFSGHQFPNYSSELNVNALLLGDSALYLCATHRVVTDTQYFGPGTRLTVL.

The V and J genes are TRBV12-3 or TRBV12-4 and TRBJ1-2, with no clear D. V shed 5 bases and J shed 2 bases, with 6 bases lying between them. The CDR3 sequence is 12 residues long. The CDR3 nucleotides are TGTGCCAGCAGTGCGCCGAACTATGGCTACACCTTC. It encodes CASSAPNYGYTF.

This clone appeared a few times. The V and J genes are TRBV5-4 and TRBJ2-2; D perhaps matches TRBD2 (5 bases). V was trimmed by 5 bases and J by 1 base, leaving 12 bases between them. The CDR3 consists of 15 residues. Germline CDR1 and CDR2: SGHNT and YYREEE (reference sequence). The CDR3, as DNA: TGTGCCAGCAGTGACAAAACTAGGAACACCGGGGAGCTGTTTTTT. Translated: CASSDKTRNTGELFF.